Below, 26 T cell receptor beta chains from the same sample are listed, as sequenced in a study of blood T cell repertoires in COVID-19. Data came from immunoSEQ multiplex PCR; TCRdb stores just in-frame clones and leaves some out. This table has under 200,000 clones, roughly nine tenths appearing once. Sequenced sample: PBMCs or T cells enriched from blood (not recorded which). Receptor source: a woman aged 45-65 years who had recovered from COVID-19.

Only a few counts were recorded for this clone. The V gene is TRBV12-3 or TRBV12-4, the J gene TRBJ1-4, with TRBD1 matching 8 bases. With 5 bases clipped from V and 7 bases from J, the junction kept 3 bases outside the gene matches. CDR3 length: 13 amino acids. CDR3 sequence reads: CASSGQGSEKLFF. CDR3 sequence (DNA): TGTGCCAGCAGTGGACAGGGTTCTGAAAAACTGTTTTTT.

The chain uses TRBV30 and TRBJ1-1; no firm D call. V gave up 1 base and J gave up 7 bases, with 10 bases separating them. Germline V lookup: CDR1 GTSNPN, CDR2 SVGIG (reference sequence). The CDR3 covers 12 residues. Here the CDR3 DNA reads TGTGCCTGGAGTGCAACCTCGGGTGAAGCTTTCTTT. Amino acid sequence: CAWSATSGEAFF.

The chain recombines TRBV11-3 with TRBJ2-1, with 7 bases that match TRBD2. CDR1 is SGHNT, CDR2 YENEEA, per germline. This CDR3 is built from 16 residues. V lost 5 bases, J lost 4 bases, and 11 bases stayed unmatched. The CDR3 DNA sequence: TGTGCCAGCAGCCCCAGACGACTAGCTGGGTACAATGAGCAGTTCTTC. As protein: CASSPRRLAGYNEQFF.

V is TRBV11-2 and J is TRBJ2-7; TRBD1 agrees at 9 bases. Germline-derived CDR1 and CDR2 are SGHAT and FQNNGV. Trimming at V came to 4 bases and at J to 1 base, leaving 11 bases not matched to a gene. This CDR3 comprises 17 residues. The CDR3 loop reads CASSSGQGGGASYEQYF. The CDR3 DNA is TGTGCCAGCAGCTCGGGACAGGGTGGGGGAGCGTCCTACGAGCAGTACTTC.

The chain couples TRBV27 to TRBJ2-7, with D perhaps TRBD1 (6 bases). The germline V gene encodes CDR1 MNHEY and CDR2 SMNVEV (reference sequence). V lost 6 bases to trimming and J lost 4 bases, with 19 bases between them. The CDR3 has 15 residues. The CDR3 DNA follows: TGTGCCAGCAGGGCCTCCAGGGGAGAGGGGTACGAGCAGTACTTC. Residues: CASRASRGEGYEQYF.

This clone has a single count. This chain links TRBV5-1 with TRBJ1-6; TRBD1 matches 7 bases. This CDR3 region has 15 residues. Germline V lookup: CDR1 SGHRS, CDR2 YFSETQ. J lost 10 bases, V lost 2 bases, and 9 bases had no gene match. The CDR3 DNA reads TGCGCCAGCAGCTTCTCCCAGGGGGATGGATCACCCCTCCACTTT. It translates to CASSFSQGDGSPLHF.

This clone was detected only once. The V gene is TRBV28, the J gene TRBJ1-5; TRBD1 might be the D (5 bases). In germline, CDR1 is MDHEN, CDR2 SYDVKM. The germline V and J ends were trimmed by 3 bases and 5 bases, with 14 bases remaining between them. This CDR3 is built from 15 residues. This CDR3 is CASSLRLQVDQPQHF. The CDR3 region has the DNA TGTGCCAGCAGTTTGCGGCTACAGGTCGATCAGCCCCAGCATTTT.

The V gene is TRBV19, the J gene TRBJ2-2; D possibly corresponds to TRBD2 (5 bases). From germline, CDR1 is LNHDA and CDR2 SQIVND (reference sequence). The CDR3 is 15 residues long. Trimming removed 8 bases at V and 6 bases at J, with 19 bases between. The CDR3 loop is CASDTEGWGAGELFF. The CDR3 DNA reads as TGTGCCAGTGATACCGAAGGATGGGGAGCCGGGGAGCTGTTTTTT.

The chain couples TRBV27 to TRBJ2-5, with D unresolved. Germline V CDR1 and CDR2: MNHEY, SMNVEV (reference sequence). Between the trimmed V and J ends, which lost 5 bases and 1 base, there was a span of 14 bases. CDR3 length: 15 residues. The CDR3 reads CASSPRGVSQETQYF. For the CDR3, the DNA is TGTGCCAGCAGTCCCCGAGGCGTCTCCCAAGAGACCCAGTACTTC.

The V and J genes are TRBV6-5 and TRBJ1-2, with D perhaps TRBD1 (5 bases). With 6 bases removed from V and 10 bases from J, the gap between germline ends came to 18 bases. The CDR3 contains 13 residues. Germline V gene lookup returns CDR1 MNHEY and CDR2 SVGAGI. The chain's CDR3 is CASSYRVGGDYTF. The CDR3 DNA follows: TGTGCCAGCAGCTACCGGGTCGGAGGGGACTACACCTTC.

V is TRBV28 and J is TRBJ2-1, with 11 positions matching TRBD2. The CDR3 is made up of 15 amino acids. The germline gives CDR1 MDHEN, CDR2 SYDVKM. V dropped 8 bases and J dropped 2; count of bases not matched to a gene: 5. This CDR3 reads CASAPSGGPYNEQFF. DNA for the CDR3: TGTGCCAGCGCCCCTAGCGGGGGGCCCTACAATGAGCAGTTCTTC.

This clone appeared once. The V and J genes are TRBV27 and TRBJ1-6, with D possibly being TRBD1 (6 bases). Germline V lookup: CDR1 MNHEY, CDR2 SMNVEV (reference sequence). Between the trimmed V and J ends, which lost 2 bases and 0 bases, there was a span of 8 bases. CDR3 length: 16 amino acids. DNA for the CDR3: TGTGCCAGCAGTTTAAACAGGGACTCCTATAATTCACCCCTCCACTTT. Translating it yields CASSLNRDSYNSPLHF.

This rearrangement joins TRBV5-8 to TRBJ2-2, with D possibly TRBD2 on 6 matching bases. Trimming stripped 0 bases from V and 1 base from J, with 10 bases between. Germline loops: CDR1 SGHTS, CDR2 YDEGEE. The CDR3 totals 16 residues. CDR3 DNA sequence: TGTGCCAGCAGCTTGGTTGGGACTTTGAACACCGGGGAGCTGTTTTTT. Translated: CASSLVGTLNTGELFF.

There are a few counts of this clone. The chain joins TRBV18 to TRBJ2-1; 9 positions agree with TRBD1. Germline values: CDR1 KGHSH, CDR2 LQKENI. The CDR3 sequence is 17 residues long. V shed 3 bases, J shed 0 bases, and the junction held 6 bases outside the gene matches. The DNA of the CDR3 is TGTGCCAGCTCACCGACAACAGGGGGCCCCTCCTACAATGAGCAGTTCTTC. Translating gives CASSPTTGGPSYNEQFF.

The chain carries TRBV20-1 and TRBJ1-1; no clear D. The CDR3 consists of 10 residues. Looked up from germline, CDR1 is DFQATT and CDR2 is SNEGSKA (reference sequence). Trimming left V 3 bases short and J 7 bases short, with 6 bases between. The DNA for the CDR3 is TGCAGTGCTAGCAGGAATGAAGCTTTCTTT. Its protein product is CSASRNEAFF.

This chain links TRBV10-2 with TRBJ2-5; no clear D. V was clipped by 5 bases and J by 1 base, with 5 bases between them. The CDR3 length is 12 residues. Germline V CDR1 and CDR2: WSHSY, SAAADI. CDR3 in amino acids: CASSHSQETQYF. The CDR3 DNA reads TGCGCCAGCAGTCACAGCCAAGAGACCCAGTACTTC.

The rearrangement links TRBV7-2 to TRBJ1-1, with TRBD1 identical over 8 bases. V dropped 4 bases and J dropped 11; count of bases not matched to a gene: 9. This CDR3 has 13 amino acids. Germline-derived CDR1 and CDR2 are SGHTA and FQGNSA. CDR3 protein: CASSSYRGGFAFF. The CDR3 bases are TGTGCCAGCAGCTCTTACAGGGGGGGTTTTGCTTTCTTT.

The chain uses TRBV5-1 and TRBJ2-4, with D perhaps TRBD2 (5 bases). The CDR3 is 14 residues long. Trimming shortened V by 4 bases and J by 0 bases, and 8 bases separated the two germline ends. Germline CDR1 reads SGHRS; CDR2 reads YFSETQ. CDR3 protein: CASSIGLAKNIQYF. In DNA, the CDR3 is TGCGCCAGCAGCATAGGACTAGCCAAAAACATTCAGTACTTC.

The chain links TRBV5-1 to TRBJ2-3; tentatively, D is TRBD2 (6 bases). There are 14 residues in the CDR3. Per the germline V gene, CDR1 is SGHRS and CDR2 is YFSETQ. Trimming removed 3 bases from V and 6 bases from J, with 14 bases in between. CDR3 sequence reads: CASSSGTYADTQYF. In DNA, the CDR3 is TGCGCCAGCAGCTCTGGGACTTACGCGGATACGCAGTATTTT. The entire variable domain, with the rest obtained from reference TRBV5-1 and TRBJ2-3, is as follows: KAGVTQTPRYLIKTRGQQVTLSCSPISGHRSVSWYQQTPGQGLQFLFEYFSETQRNKGNFPGRFSGRQFSNSRSEMNVSTLELGDSALYLCASSSGTYADTQYFGPGTRLTVL.

The rearrangement uses TRBV7-9 and TRBJ2-3, with TRBD2 as a possible D gene (5 bases). Between the trimmed V and J ends, which lost 5 bases and 4 bases, there was a span of 7 bases. Germline V CDR1 and CDR2: SEHNR, FQNEAQ (reference sequence). The CDR3 spans 12 residues. CDR3 DNA: TGTGCCAGCAGCCCGGGGTCAGATACGCAGTATTTT. As protein: CASSPGSDTQYF.

This sequence joins TRBV5-6 and TRBJ2-5, with 12 bases aligning to TRBD2. This CDR3 has 16 residues. Unmatched junction bases numbered 8, after V lost 3 bases and J lost 5 bases. The V gene's germline CDR1 is SGHDT and CDR2 YYEEEE. CDR3 sequence (DNA): TGTGCCAGCAGCTCCCTGACTAGCGGGAGACGGGAGACCCAGTACTTC. Protein product: CASSSLTSGRRETQYF.

The V and J genes are TRBV27 and TRBJ2-7; 8 bases map to TRBD1. In germline, CDR1 is MNHEY, CDR2 SMNVEV (reference sequence). After removal of 6 bases from V and 7 bases from J, the junction contained 11 bases not matched to a gene. The CDR3 totals 14 residues. CDR3: CASRPWTGIDEQYF. CDR3 bases: TGTGCCAGCAGGCCATGGACAGGGATTGATGAGCAGTACTTC.

This clone appeared once. The chain carries TRBV19 and TRBJ1-5; 10 nucleotides agree with TRBD1. V was clipped by 5 bases and J by 0 bases; unmatched bases: 7. There are 17 residues in the CDR3. Germline CDR1 is LNHDA and CDR2 is SQIVND (reference sequence). CDR3 in DNA: TGTGCCAGTAGTGGCGGGACAGGGGTTTTTAGCAATCAGCCCCAGCATTTT. It specifies CASSGGTGVFSNQPQHF.

The chain is built from TRBV7-9 and TRBJ2-1, with D perhaps matching TRBD2 (6 bases). CDR1 and CDR2 (germline): SEHNR, FQNEAQ (reference sequence). The CDR3 contains 14 residues. V lost 2 bases and J lost 5, with 10 bases in between. As DNA, the CDR3 is TGTGCCAGCAGCTTACGGGGGTGGGACAATGAGCAGTTCTTC. Encoded protein: CASSLRGWDNEQFF. The entire variable domain, with the rest obtained from reference TRBV7-9 and TRBJ2-1, is as follows: DTGVSQNPRHKITKRGQNVTFRCDPISEHNRLYWYRQTLGQGPEFLTYFQNEAQLEKSRLLSDRFSAERPKGSFSTLEIQRTEQGDSAMYLCASSLRGWDNEQFFGPGTRLTVL.

The chain combines TRBV7-9 with TRBJ2-7; 8 bases map to TRBD1. Germline CDR1 is SEHNR and CDR2 is FQNEAQ (reference sequence). Trimming cost V 3 bases and J 6 bases; bases outside gene matches: 7. This CDR3 is built from 14 residues. CDR3 DNA sequence: TGTGCCAGCAGCTTGCTGGACAGGGCAGGCGAGCAGTACTTC. The encoded protein is CASSLLDRAGEQYF. The full variable domain, with the rest looked up from reference TRBV7-9 and TRBJ2-7, is DTGVSQNPRHKITKRGQNVTFRCDPISEHNRLYWYRQTLGQGPEFLTYFQNEAQLEKSRLLSDRFSAERPKGSFSTLEIQRTEQGDSAMYLCASSLLDRAGEQYFGPGTRLTVT.

CDR3 nucleotide sequence: TGTGCCAGCAGCTTAGTTGGGACAGGGGATACTTTCTCTGGAAACACCATATATTTT. The encoded protein is CASSLVGTGDTFSGNTIYF. The chain couples TRBV7-2 to TRBJ1-3, with TRBD1 identical over 10 bases. Germline CDR1 SGHTA, CDR2 FQGNSA. The length of the CDR3 is 19 residues. The J segment lost 0 bases and the V segment lost 1 base, leaving 9 bases of the junction unmatched.